What follows are 2 T cell receptor beta chains derived from one specimen sequenced in a study of blood T cell repertoires in COVID-19. Here immunoSEQ multiplex PCR was the method, and the copy in TCRdb shows in-frame clones only, minus some. This table has around 190,000 clones, around 89% appearing once. The material sequenced was peripheral blood. These receptor sequences come from a human donor in a cohort sampled during active COVID-19.

The J gene is TRBJ2-3, the V gene TRBV4-1, with D possibly being TRBD1 (6 bases). The CDR3 is made up of 14 amino acids. Trimming took 0 bases from V and 6 from J, leaving 10 bases between them. Germline CDR1 and CDR2: MGHRA and YSYEKL. The chain's CDR3 is CASSQDLRGDTQYF. As DNA, the CDR3 is TGCGCCAGCAGCCAAGATCTTAGGGGGGATACGCAGTATTTT.

The rearrangement joins TRBV12-5 to TRBJ2-7, with 9 bases lining up with TRBD1. V dropped 5 bases and J dropped 5; count of bases not matched to a gene: 7. Germline assignment: CDR1 LGHNT and CDR2 FRNRAP. CDR3 length: 14 amino acids. The CDR3 sequence is CASGLQGALHEQYF. The CDR3, as DNA: TGTGCTAGTGGTCTACAGGGGGCCCTACACGAGCAGTACTTC.